This T cell receptor beta chain was documented in a study of T-cell reconstitution after alpha-beta-depleted transplantation in children (dated by TCRdb to about 2016). Notes on the research overall: Using TCR repertoire profiling, the study quantitatively followed how T-cell immune reconstitution unfolded in children after TCRalphabeta/CD19-depleted allogeneic hematopoietic cell transplantation. The investigation overall reported the following: About two months after transplant, the apparently early recovery of alphabetaT-cell counts reportedly depended on just several hundred clones that had expanded rapidly and came from non-depleted graft cells. In some patients, the high TCRbeta diversity seen at day 60 was put down to recipient T cells and intrathymic progenitors that had survived conditioning. Over the following months the frequencies of hyperexpanded clones went down, and after one year T-cell counts and TCRbeta diversity were mostly credited to newly produced T cells.

Library generation was performed with PCR. Data came from an Illumina HiSeq 2500. TCR libraries were prepared with molecular barcoding, using unique molecular identifiers to normalize TCRbeta repertoire quantification. TCRdb took the public reads, trimmed them with fastp at Q25, ran MiXCR for clone calling and kept in-frame beta chains. Identical CDR3 proteins give one entry, which carries the most common genes and DNA. The table for this sample lists 140,000 to 150,000 distinct CDR3 sequences; 8% to 10% of them were counted only once. The ten most abundant clones make up 15% to 20% of the sample. The treatment or condition label on this specimen signifies: allogeneic hematopoietic cell transplantation with graft depleted of TCRalphabeta T cells and CD19 B cells. The transplant recipients were children given TCRalphabeta/CD19-depleted allogeneic hematopoietic cell grafts. Trimming removed 0 bases from V and 4 bases from J, leaving 20 bases between the germline ends. CDR1 and CDR2, looked up from the germline V gene, are LGHNA and YSLEER. The CDR3 measures 18 amino acids from cysteine to phenylalanine. The read is trimmed to its CDR3 DNA, 54 bases read in frame from base 1.

This clonotype was seen ten or more times. This clone's antigen is unknown. No base-level quality is on record; no much larger clone is a single base apart. Recombination connected TRBV4-3 to TRBJ2-3; the D gene assignment is ambiguous. This specimen consisted of PBMCs, mostly from graft donor cells, obtained 180 days after TCRalphabeta/CD19-depleted stem cell transplant. The receptor's source is a female patient aged 2-15 years who had a stem cell transplant for congenital amegakaryocytic thrombocytopenia, so the T cells may come from the graft donor. At the DNA level, the sequence is TGCGCCAGCAGCCAAGATTATAGGCCCTTCGTAAGCGCAGATACGCAGTATTTT. Translated, this is CASSQDYRPFVSADTQYF.